One and the same sample provided the 10 T cell receptor beta chains below, sequenced in a study of radiotherapy plus CTLA-4 blockade in lung cancer. The data were produced by immunoSEQ multiplex PCR, yet TCRdb's version contains in-frame clones alone and is incomplete. This table holds around 30,000 clones, approximately 70% found once. Sequenced material: peripheral blood, taken from a patient treated with radiotherapy plus ipilimumab. Receptors originate from a human donor with non-small cell lung cancer who had stable disease on radiotherapy plus ipilimumab.

This clone has more than one count but fewer than ten. A read error may account for a junction end that differs from germline. This rearrangement joins TRBV9 to TRBJ2-2, with D tentatively TRBD1 (6 bases). Germline V CDR1 and CDR2: SGDLS, YYNGEE. This CDR3 is built from 15 residues. DNA for the CDR3: TGTGCCAGCAGCTGGTCAGGGGCGAATACCGGGGAGCTGTTTTTT. It translates to CASSWSGANTGELFF.

This chain connects TRBV19 to TRBJ2-3; 7 bases match TRBD2. CDR1 and CDR2 from the germline V gene are LNHDA and SQIVND (reference sequence). Trimming took 1 base from V and 1 from J; bases not matched to a gene: 2. CDR3 size: 15 residues. CDR3 sequence (DNA): TGTGCCAGTAGTATAGCTAGCGGTCGCACAGATACGCAGTATTTT. Translated: CASSIASGRTDTQYF.

The chain couples TRBV5-6 to TRBJ1-1; D is unclear. The CDR3 spans 17 residues. V was trimmed by 1 base and J by 1 base, leaving 17 bases between them. The V gene's germline CDR1 is SGHDT and CDR2 YYEEEE. CDR3 sequence: CASSLWTVIPQNTEAFF. The DNA for the CDR3 is TGTGCCAGCAGCTTGTGGACGGTTATCCCCCAGAACACTGAAGCTTTCTTT.

This clone was seen only a few times. The chain links TRBV6-5 to TRBJ2-7; 7 positions match TRBD2. Trimming took 6 bases from V and 5 from J; bases not matched to a gene: 10. The germline V gene encodes CDR1 MNHEY and CDR2 SVGAGI. The CDR3 is 14 amino acids. CDR3 protein: CASRTATGLHEQYF. The CDR3 region has the DNA TGTGCCAGCAGGACGGCTACGGGACTACACGAGCAGTACTTC.

The chain carries TRBV6-6 and TRBJ2-4; TRBD1 matches at 8 bases. This CDR3 comprises 12 residues. Trimming at V came to 6 bases and at J to 5 bases, leaving 0 bases not matched to a gene. Germline V CDR1 and CDR2: MNHNY, SVGAGI (reference sequence). The CDR3 sequence is CASRGQENIQYF. The DNA of the CDR3 is TGTGCCAGCAGGGGACAGGAAAACATTCAGTACTTC.

The chain combines TRBV27 with TRBJ2-2, with D possibly being TRBD1 (5 bases). CDR3 length: 15 amino acids. Trimming cost V 0 bases and J 4 bases, with 9 bases left between them. From germline, CDR1 is MNHEY and CDR2 SMNVEV (reference sequence). CDR3 in DNA: TGTGCCAGCAGTTTATCGATAGGGGCCACCGGGGAGCTGTTTTTT. Protein sequence: CASSLSIGATGELFF.

This clone appeared a few times. This chain uses TRBV7-4 with TRBJ1-2, with D possibly TRBD1 on 5 matching bases. Trimming shortened V by 2 bases and J by 7 bases, and 14 bases separated the two germline ends. The CDR3 contains 14 residues. CDR1 and CDR2 from the germline V gene are SGHVT and SQSDAQ. CDR3 coding DNA: TGTGCCAGCAGCTTAAGTGGGGGGAGCAGTGGCTACACCTTC. Translation: CASSLSGGSSGYTF.

The CDR3 spells CASSLRDSYTEAFF. CDR3 nucleotide sequence: TGTGCCAGCAGTTTAAGGGACAGCTACACTGAAGCTTTCTTT. The chain couples TRBV28 to TRBJ1-1, with 7 bases matching TRBD1. This CDR3 is built from 14 residues. The V gene end was trimmed by 2 bases and the J gene end by 3 bases; junction bases not matched to a gene: 3. Germline-derived CDR1 and CDR2 are MDHEN and SYDVKM. The full variable domain, completed using reference TRBV28 and TRBJ1-1, is DVKVTQSSRYLVKRTGEKVFLECVQDMDHENMFWYRQDPGLGLRLIYFSYDVKMKEKGDIPEGYSVSREKKERFSLILESASTNQTSMYLCASSLRDSYTEAFFGQGTRLTVV.

The CDR3 reads CASSSDEGTQYF. The CDR3 region has the DNA TGTGCCAGCAGCTCCGACGAGGGGACCCAGTACTTC. V and J are TRBV11-3 and TRBJ2-5; TRBD2 is a possible D gene (5 bases). Germline V gene lookup returns CDR1 SGHNT and CDR2 YENEEA. CDR3 size: 12 residues. Trimming removed 4 bases at V and 7 bases at J, with 10 bases between.

The chain links TRBV27 to TRBJ2-4, with 7 bases aligning to TRBD1. Germline trimming cut 6 bases from V and 7 bases from J; bases unmatched to any gene: 3. The germline V gene has CDR1 MNHEY and CDR2 SMNVEV (reference sequence). The CDR3 totals 12 residues. CDR3 region: CASRTGQNIQYF. Here the CDR3 DNA reads TGTGCCAGCAGGACAGGGCAGAACATTCAGTACTTC.